Below, 27 T cell receptor beta chains from the same sample are listed, as sequenced in a study of CD8 T cells in Susac syndrome. With random hexamers, about 0.5 to 1 ug RNA was reverse transcribed. TCRdb reanalysed the immunoSEQ multiplex PCR reads using MiXCR and keeps one entry per CDR3 protein. The sample lists approximately 150,000 distinct CDR3 sequences, more than 90% occurring once. Material for sequencing was CD4+ T cells from PBMCs. These TCRs come from a human donor with Susac syndrome.

The chain links TRBV20-1 to TRBJ2-7; maybe TRBD2 (7 bases). This CDR3 spans 14 amino acids. Germline V gives CDR1 DFQATT, CDR2 SNEGSKA (reference sequence). V was pared by 5 bases and J by 4 bases, with 18 bases between. The CDR3, as DNA: TGCAGTGCTCCTCCGGCGGGGGCTATGTACGAGCAGTACTTC. Amino acids: CSAPPAGAMYEQYF.

This CDR3 reads CATQGGGKVQRSNEQFF. In nucleotides, the CDR3 is TGTGCCACCCAGGGAGGGGGCAAGGTACAACGGAGCAATGAGCAGTTCTTC. The chain is built from TRBV24-1 and TRBJ2-1; either TRBD1 or TRBD2 may supply D (7 bases each). This CDR3 comprises 17 residues. V was trimmed by 9 bases and J by 6 bases, leaving 26 bases between them. CDR1 KGHDR and CDR2 SFDVKD come from the germline V gene.

The rearrangement links TRBV7-9 to TRBJ2-7; tentative D call: TRBD1 (6 bases). V dropped 4 bases and J dropped 4 bases, with 14 bases sitting between them. This CDR3 spans 14 amino acids. Germline CDR1 is SEHNR and CDR2 is FQNEAQ (reference sequence). CDR3 amino acids: CASSSNRERYEQYF. The CDR3 DNA sequence: TGTGCCAGCAGCTCAAACAGGGAAAGGTACGAGCAGTACTTC.

This chain connects TRBV12-3 or TRBV12-4 to TRBJ2-4; the D is unclear. This CDR3 has 12 amino acids. V lost 7 bases, J lost 0 bases, and 4 bases lay in between. In DNA, the CDR3 is TGTGCCAGCACCCTAGCCAAAAACATTCAGTACTTC. This gives the protein CASTLAKNIQYF.

The count of this clonotype is one. The V call is TRBV6-2 or TRBV6-3, the J call TRBJ2-5, with D hard to call. The CDR3 spans 17 residues. V dropped 6 bases and J dropped 1 base, with 21 bases sitting between them. Germline V gene data show CDR1 as MNHEY and CDR2 as SVGEGT. The CDR3 here is CASRPPAIRRAQETQYF. The DNA for the CDR3 is TGTGCCAGCAGACCCCCAGCAATAAGAAGAGCCCAAGAGACCCAGTACTTC.

The V and J genes are TRBV25-1 and TRBJ2-4; TRBD2 matches at 8 bases. The V and J ends lost 3 bases and 6 bases, in that order; junction bases with no gene match: 10. This CDR3 region has 16 residues. Germline V gives CDR1 MGHDK, CDR2 SYGVNS. The DNA for the CDR3 is TGTGCCAGCAGTGATAATGGTCGGGGGGGTAGAAACATTCAGTACTTC. Protein: CASSDNGRGGRNIQYF.

The chain couples TRBV11-2 to TRBJ2-7; 8 bases match TRBD1. Unmatched junction bases numbered 5, after V lost 4 bases and J lost 3 bases. Per germline, CDR1 SGHAT and CDR2 FQNNGV. The CDR3 runs 14 residues. In DNA form, the CDR3 reads TGTGCCAGCAGCTCCTTACAGGGGGACTACGAGCAGTACTTC. Translating it yields CASSSLQGDYEQYF. Supplemented by reference TRBV11-2 and TRBJ2-7, the full variable domain reads EAGVAQSPRYKIIEKRQSVAFWCNPISGHATLYWYQQILGQGPKLLIQFQNNGVVDDSQLPKDRFSAERLKGVDSTLKIQPAKLEDSAVYLCASSSLQGDYEQYFGPGTRLTVT.

This chain joins TRBV20-1 and TRBJ1-5; tentatively, D is TRBD1 (5 bases). Trimming left V 0 bases short and J 4 bases short, with 13 bases between. This CDR3 has 15 amino acids. Germline V gene sequence: CDR1 DFQATT, CDR2 SNEGSKA (reference sequence). The CDR3 region is CSARDGGFGNQPQHF. DNA of the CDR3: TGCAGTGCTAGAGATGGGGGGTTCGGGAATCAGCCCCAGCATTTT.

The chain recombines TRBV4-1 with TRBJ2-1; D not resolved. Germline lookup yields CDR1 MGHRA and CDR2 YSYEKL. The length of the CDR3 is 14 residues. The V and J ends lost 0 bases and 5 bases respectively, with 8 bases between them. CDR3 nucleotide sequence: TGCGCCAGCAGCCAAGAGTCCAGGAACAATGAGCAGTTCTTC. It translates to CASSQESRNNEQFF.

V gene TRBV20-1 combines with J gene TRBJ2-1; D is perhaps TRBD2 (6 bases). Trimming took 3 bases from V and 12 from J, leaving 12 bases between them. Per germline, CDR1 DFQATT and CDR2 SNEGSKA (reference sequence). The CDR3 loop spans 11 amino acids. CDR3 nucleotides: TGCAGTGCTAGGACTAGTTCTGGGCAGTTCTTC. It is translated as CSARTSSGQFF.

This chain connects TRBV6-7 to TRBJ1-2, with TRBD1 as a possible D gene (6 bases). TRBV6-7 is an open reading frame whose function is uncertain. The length of the CDR3 is 15 residues. V was pared by 11 bases and J by 0 bases, with 19 bases between. DNA of the CDR3: TGTGCCCGAGAAGGGGGGTCTCAAACTAACTATGGCTACACCTTC. It specifies CAREGGSQTNYGYTF.

This chain links TRBV18 with TRBJ2-1, with TRBD1 identical over 7 bases. V gave up 1 base and J gave up 6 bases; unmatched junction bases: 3. The germline gives CDR1 KGHSH, CDR2 LQKENI. The CDR3 extends over 14 amino acids. CDR3 sequence: CASSPRDSFNEQFF. CDR3 nucleotides: TGTGCCAGCTCACCACGGGACAGCTTCAATGAGCAGTTCTTC.

This rearrangement joins TRBV27 to TRBJ2-7, with D perhaps being TRBD1 or TRBD2 (5 bases each). Trimming removed 11 bases at V and 1 base at J, with 18 bases between. This CDR3 is 14 amino acids long. CDR1 MNHEY and CDR2 SMNVEV come from the germline V gene (reference sequence). The CDR3 nucleotides are TGTGCCGTCTCGAGAGGGGTCCGGTCCTACGAGCAGTACTTC. Its protein is CAVSRGVRSYEQYF.

This sequence joins TRBV7-2 and TRBJ2-1; 8 nucleotides line up with TRBD2. Germline CDR1 is SGHTA and CDR2 is FQGNSA. Trimming removed 5 bases from V and 0 bases from J; junction bases left unmatched: 12. CDR3 length: 18 residues. CDR3 bases: TGTGCCAGCAGCCGCCCTCTGAAAAGCGGGAGCTCCTACAATGAGCAGTTCTTC. Amino acids: CASSRPLKSGSSYNEQFF.

This chain connects TRBV5-6 to TRBJ2-7, with D maybe TRBD2 (5 bases). The V and J ends lost 3 bases and 7 bases respectively, with 8 bases between them. The CDR3 spans 11 residues. Germline-derived CDR1 and CDR2 are SGHDT and YYEEEE. For the CDR3, the DNA is TGTGCCAGCAGCTGGTCGGGAGAGCAGTACTTC. This codes for CASSWSGEQYF.

This clonotype has a single count. The chain employs TRBV9 and TRBJ2-1; possible D gene TRBD2, 5 bases. There are 11 residues in the CDR3. Germline-derived CDR1 and CDR2 are SGDLS and YYNGEE. V was shortened by 4 bases and J by 10 bases, with 9 bases between the two germline ends. The CDR3 loop reads CASSFSDEQFF. CDR3 nucleotide sequence: TGTGCCAGCAGCTTTAGCGACGAGCAGTTCTTC.

This chain joins TRBV7-8 and TRBJ2-4; no clear D gene. The CDR3 length is 16 residues. Germline V gene data show CDR1 as SGHVS and CDR2 as FQNEAQ. The germline V and J ends were trimmed by 7 bases and 2 bases, with 18 bases remaining between them. CDR3 protein: CASTATDFSSKNIQYF. The DNA for the CDR3 is TGTGCCAGCACCGCTACGGATTTCAGTTCCAAAAACATTCAGTACTTC. The full variable domain, rest sourced from reference TRBV7-8 and TRBJ2-4, is GAGVSQSPRYKVAKRGQDVALRCDPISGHVSLFWYQQALGQGPEFLTYFQNEAQLDKSGLPSDRFFAERPEGSVSTLKIQRTQQEDSAVYLCASTATDFSSKNIQYFGAGTRLSVL.

The chain combines TRBV6-5 with TRBJ2-7; no clear D. Trimming took off 2 bases at V and 6 bases at J, with 8 bases between the two ends. The germline V gene has CDR1 MNHEY and CDR2 SVGAGI. This CDR3 is 12 amino acids long. The CDR3 DNA reads as TGTGCCAGCAGTTACGGTCGGACCGAGCAGTACTTC. Translated, it gives CASSYGRTEQYF.

V usage is TRBV6-5 and J usage is TRBJ1-6, with a tentative D call TRBD1 (5 bases). Germline CDR1 MNHEY, CDR2 SVGAGI. Trimming took 6 bases from V and 8 from J, leaving 11 bases between them. This CDR3 is 13 amino acids long. The DNA of the CDR3 is TGTGCCAGCAGCCGTCGCAGGGATTCACCCCTCCACTTT. Its translation is CASSRRRDSPLHF.

The rearrangement uses TRBV12-3 or TRBV12-4 and TRBJ2-3, with 7 bases that match TRBD2. The CDR3 is made up of 15 amino acids. Trimming cost V 3 bases and J 2 bases; bases outside gene matches: 5. CDR3: CASSFGERDTDTQYF. As DNA, the CDR3 is TGTGCCAGCAGTTTTGGTGAGCGGGACACAGATACGCAGTATTTT.

The chain combines TRBV6-4 with TRBJ2-1, with 12 bases identical to TRBD2. CDR1 is MRHNA and CDR2 is SNTAGT in the germline V gene. The CDR3 extends over 16 amino acids. The J segment lost 7 bases and the V segment lost 2 bases, leaving 6 bases of the junction unmatched. For the CDR3, the DNA is TGTGCCAGCAGTGACACCGGGACTAGCGGGTGGAATGAGCAGTTCTTC. Translation: CASSDTGTSGWNEQFF.

The chain carries TRBV3-1 and TRBJ2-7; tentative D call: TRBD1 (5 bases). The germline V gene has CDR1 LGHDT and CDR2 YNNKEL (reference sequence). The CDR3 has 16 residues. The ends were cut back, 4 bases at V and 2 bases at J, with 18 bases in the middle. CDR3 amino acids: CASSPPGSRATYEQYF. CDR3 nucleotide sequence: TGTGCCAGCAGCCCCCCCGGGTCCAGGGCCACCTACGAGCAGTACTTC.

The chain has TRBV14 and TRBJ1-4; 8 nucleotides align to TRBD1. The CDR3 extends over 14 amino acids. CDR1 is SGHDN and CDR2 is FVKESK in the germline V gene. The V segment lost 3 bases and the J segment 5 bases; nucleotides outside the gene matches: 2. The CDR3 coding sequence is TGTGCCAGCAGCCACGCAGGGGGCAATGAAAAACTGTTTTTT. Encoded protein: CASSHAGGNEKLFF.

The chain employs TRBV25-1 and TRBJ1-1; D gene ambiguous. The CDR3 totals 16 residues. Germline assignment: CDR1 MGHDK and CDR2 SYGVNS. V shed 6 bases and J shed 0 bases, with 17 bases lying between them. DNA for the CDR3: TGTGCCAGCAGCGCCTGGTTCGGGTATGTGAACACTGAAGCTTTCTTT. Protein sequence: CASSAWFGYVNTEAFF.

This rearrangement joins TRBV12-2 to TRBJ2-3. TRBV12-2 is deemed a pseudogene. The length of the CDR3 is 15 residues. The CDR3 region is CASRLAGPSTDTQYF. CDR3 bases: TGTGCAAGTCGCCTCGCGGGACCCAGCACAGATACGCAGTATTTT.

This clonotype came up once. The CDR3 DNA is TGCGCCAGCAGCCAAGTAGGACAGATAACTGGCTACACCTTC. This sequence encodes CASSQVGQITGYTF. The gene calls are TRBV4-1 and TRBJ1-2, with a weak D call TRBD1 (6 bases). V was cut by 1 base and J by 7 bases, with 13 bases left in between. Germline-derived CDR1 and CDR2 are MGHRA and YSYEKL. CDR3 length: 14 residues.

The J gene is TRBJ2-7, the V gene TRBV20-1; the match to TRBD1 covers 7 bases. The CDR3 runs 14 residues. Per the germline V gene, CDR1 is DFQATT and CDR2 is SNEGSKA (reference sequence). V was pared by 5 bases and J by 0 bases, with 7 bases of the junction left unmatched. The CDR3 is CSARDSAYSYEQYF. CDR3 in DNA: TGCAGTGCTCGGGACAGCGCCTACTCCTACGAGCAGTACTTC.